The 7 T cell receptor beta chains below all came from one sample that was sequenced in a study of blood T cell repertoires in COVID-19. TCRdb keeps only in-frame clones here, not all; method: immunoSEQ multiplex PCR. Of around 130,000 clones listed, 70% to 90% are singletons. Sequencing was performed on peripheral blood. These receptors came from a man between 35 and 55 years old with acute or convalescent COVID-19.

The V call is TRBV7-8, the J call TRBJ2-5; 11 bases are shared with TRBD2. This CDR3 spans 16 amino acids. V trimming: 3 bases; J trimming: 4 bases; junction bases outside the gene matches: 7. Germline V gives CDR1 SGHVS, CDR2 FQNEAQ. The CDR3 sequence is CASSFTVAGGPETQYF. The CDR3 nucleotides read TGTGCCAGCAGCTTTACGGTAGCGGGAGGGCCAGAGACCCAGTACTTC.

The V gene is TRBV29-1, the J gene TRBJ2-3; D remains ambiguous. V was pared by 4 bases and J by 6 bases, with 5 bases between. CDR1 and CDR2 (germline): SQVTM, ANQGSEA. The CDR3 consists of 10 residues. The CDR3 region has the DNA TGCAGCGTTGGAGCGGATACGCAGTATTTT. The encoded protein is CSVGADTQYF.

The chain couples TRBV6-5 to TRBJ1-1, with D possibly TRBD1 on 5 matching bases. The V end was cut by 2 bases, the J end by 4 bases, with 11 bases between. The CDR3 is 14 amino acids. Germline V gene sequence: CDR1 MNHEY, CDR2 SVGAGI. The CDR3 bases are TGTGCCAGCAGTTACAGGGGAATGGCCACTGAAGCTTTCTTT. It yields the protein CASSYRGMATEAFF.

The CDR3 DNA is TGTGCCAGTAACCAGGACAGGGCACAAGAGACCCAGTACTTC. Translating gives CASNQDRAQETQYF. The chain has TRBV6-5 and TRBJ2-5; 8 bases line up with TRBD1. J gave up 2 bases and V 9 bases, and 8 bases lay outside the gene matches. The CDR3 consists of 14 residues. The germline gives CDR1 MNHEY, CDR2 SVGAGI.

The V and J genes are TRBV4-3 and TRBJ2-3; 7 bases align to TRBD2. CDR1 and CDR2 (germline): LGHNA, YSLEER. There are 18 residues in the CDR3. V was pared by 0 bases and J by 0 bases, with 9 bases of the junction left unmatched. The CDR3 reads CASSQDHLRGISTDTQYF. The CDR3 DNA follows: TGCGCCAGCAGCCAAGATCATCTGCGGGGGATTAGCACAGATACGCAGTATTTT.

The V call is TRBV18, the J call TRBJ2-5; TRBD1 matches at 9 bases. Germline CDR1 is KGHSH and CDR2 is LQKENI. This CDR3 is built from 16 residues. Unmatched junction bases numbered 2, after V lost 0 bases and J lost 0 bases. The DNA of the CDR3 is TGTGCCAGCTCACCACCAGGACAGGGGTACCAAGAGACCCAGTACTTC. This encodes CASSPPGQGYQETQYF. Supplemented by reference TRBV18 and TRBJ2-5, the full variable domain reads NAGVMQNPRHLVRRRGQEARLRCSPMKGHSHVYWYRQLPEEGLKFMVYLQKENIIDESGMPKERFSAEFPKEGPSILRIQQVVRGDSAAYFCASSPPGQGYQETQYFGPGTRLLVL.

Details on this clone: No DNA is shown, since the ends of the CDR3 on it are uncertain; the CDR3 is the one TCRdb lists. V gene TRBV2 combines with J gene TRBJ1-4; whether TRBD1, the table's D call, matches the DNA was not checked. From germline, CDR1 is SNHLY and CDR2 FYNNEI. The CDR3 numbers 15 amino acids, ends counted. The chain's CDR3 is CASILGQAENEKLFF.